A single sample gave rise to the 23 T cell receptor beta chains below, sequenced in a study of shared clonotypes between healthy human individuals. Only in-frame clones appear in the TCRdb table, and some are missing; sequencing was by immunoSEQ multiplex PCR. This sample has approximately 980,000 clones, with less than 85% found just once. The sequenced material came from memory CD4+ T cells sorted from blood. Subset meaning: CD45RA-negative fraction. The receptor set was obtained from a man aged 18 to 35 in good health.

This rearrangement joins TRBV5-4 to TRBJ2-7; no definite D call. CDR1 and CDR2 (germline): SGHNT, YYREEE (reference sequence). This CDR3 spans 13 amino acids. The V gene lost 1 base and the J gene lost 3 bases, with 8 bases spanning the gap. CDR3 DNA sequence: TGTGCCAGCAGCTTGTGGTCCAACTACGAGCAGTACTTC. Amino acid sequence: CASSLWSNYEQYF.

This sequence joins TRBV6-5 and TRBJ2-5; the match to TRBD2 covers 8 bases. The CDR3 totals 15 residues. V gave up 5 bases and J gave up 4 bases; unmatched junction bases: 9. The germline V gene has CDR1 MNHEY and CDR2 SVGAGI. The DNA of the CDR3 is TGTGCCAGCAGTGGAGAGCGGGGGCGGGTAGAGACCCAGTACTTC. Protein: CASSGERGRVETQYF.

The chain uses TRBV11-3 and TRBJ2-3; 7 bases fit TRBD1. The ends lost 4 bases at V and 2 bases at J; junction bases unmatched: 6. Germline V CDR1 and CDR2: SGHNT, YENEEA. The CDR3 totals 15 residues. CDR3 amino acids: CASSSDRALTDTQYF. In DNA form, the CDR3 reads TGTGCCAGCAGCTCTGACAGGGCCCTCACAGATACGCAGTATTTT.

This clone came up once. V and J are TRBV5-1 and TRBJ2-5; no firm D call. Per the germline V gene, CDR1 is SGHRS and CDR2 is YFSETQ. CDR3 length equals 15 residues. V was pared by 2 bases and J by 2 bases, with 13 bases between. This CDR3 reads CASSLTPETQETQYF. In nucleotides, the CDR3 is TGCGCCAGCAGCTTAACCCCCGAGACACAAGAGACCCAGTACTTC.

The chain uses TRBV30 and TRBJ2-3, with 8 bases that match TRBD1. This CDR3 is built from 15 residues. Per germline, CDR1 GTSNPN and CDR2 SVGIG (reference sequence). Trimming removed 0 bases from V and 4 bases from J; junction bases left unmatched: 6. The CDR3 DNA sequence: TGTGCCTGGAGTGTACAGGGGGGCCCTGCAGATACGCAGTATTTT. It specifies CAWSVQGGPADTQYF.

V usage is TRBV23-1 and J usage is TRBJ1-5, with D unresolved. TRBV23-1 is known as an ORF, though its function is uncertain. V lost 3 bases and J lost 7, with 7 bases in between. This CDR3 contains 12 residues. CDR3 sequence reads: CASSHFRQPQHF. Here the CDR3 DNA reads TGCGCCAGCAGTCATTTCCGCCAGCCCCAGCATTTT.

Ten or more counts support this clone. In nucleotides, the CDR3 is TGTGCCAGCAGGGGGACAGTTAATTCACCCCTCCACTTT. It encodes CASRGTVNSPLHF. The chain uses TRBV2 and TRBJ1-6, with 7 positions matching TRBD1. Per germline, CDR1 SNHLY and CDR2 FYNNEI. V trimming: 6 bases; J trimming: 6 bases; junction bases outside the gene matches: 2. CDR3 length: 13 residues.

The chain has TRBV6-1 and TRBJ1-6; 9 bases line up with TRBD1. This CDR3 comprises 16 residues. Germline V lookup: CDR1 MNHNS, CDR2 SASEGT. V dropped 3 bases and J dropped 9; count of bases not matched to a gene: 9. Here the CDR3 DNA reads TGTGCCAGCAGTGATTTATCTGGGACAGGGACTTCACCCCTCCACTTT. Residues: CASSDLSGTGTSPLHF.

The CDR3 nucleotides are TGCGCCAGCAGCCGGAGGACTTCCTACGAGCAGTACTTC. Its protein is CASSRRTSYEQYF. The V call is TRBV5-1, the J call TRBJ2-7; maybe TRBD2 (5 bases). The V end was cut by 4 bases, the J end by 1 base, with 9 bases between. Germline V gene sequence: CDR1 SGHRS, CDR2 YFSETQ. The CDR3 extends over 13 amino acids.

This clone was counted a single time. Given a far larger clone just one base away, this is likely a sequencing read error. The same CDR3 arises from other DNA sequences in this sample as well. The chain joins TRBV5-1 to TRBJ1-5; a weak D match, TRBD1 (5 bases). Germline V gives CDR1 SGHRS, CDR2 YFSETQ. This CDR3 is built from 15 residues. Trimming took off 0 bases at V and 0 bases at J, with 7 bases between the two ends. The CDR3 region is CASSLAGDSNQPQHF. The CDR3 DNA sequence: TGCGCCAGCAGCTTGGCGGGGGATAGCAATCAGCCCCAGCATTTT.

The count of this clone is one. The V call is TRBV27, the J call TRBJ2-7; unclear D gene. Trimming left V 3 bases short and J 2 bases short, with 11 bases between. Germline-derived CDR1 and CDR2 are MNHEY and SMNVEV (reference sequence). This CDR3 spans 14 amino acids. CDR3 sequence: CASSLNRVPYEQYF. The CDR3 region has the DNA TGTGCCAGCAGTTTGAATAGGGTACCCTACGAGCAGTACTTC.

CDR3 DNA sequence: TGTGCCAGCACCCCGGGCGGGGAGGGGTTTGGGACCCAGTACTTC. Residues: CASTPGGEGFGTQYF. The J gene is TRBJ2-5, the V gene TRBV28; 7 nucleotides agree with TRBD2. Germline CDR1 and CDR2: MDHEN and SYDVKM. V lost 7 bases and J lost 7; bases outside the gene matches: 15. The CDR3 runs 15 residues.

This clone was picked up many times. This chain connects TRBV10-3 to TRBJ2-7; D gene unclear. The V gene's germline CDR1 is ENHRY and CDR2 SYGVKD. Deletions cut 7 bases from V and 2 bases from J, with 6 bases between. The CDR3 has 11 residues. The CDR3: CAITKPYEQYF. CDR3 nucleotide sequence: TGTGCCATCACCAAACCCTACGAGCAGTACTTC.

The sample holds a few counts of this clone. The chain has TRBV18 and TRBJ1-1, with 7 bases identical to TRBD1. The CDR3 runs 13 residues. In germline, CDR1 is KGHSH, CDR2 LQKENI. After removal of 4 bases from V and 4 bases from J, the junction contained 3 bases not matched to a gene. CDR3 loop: CASSLTGATEAFF. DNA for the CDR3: TGTGCCAGCTCACTAACAGGGGCCACTGAAGCTTTCTTT.

CDR3 in amino acids: CAISADRVVNRKTLHF. The CDR3 bases are TGTGCCATCAGTGCAGACAGGGTGGTGAATAGGAAAACCCTCCACTTT. The V and J genes are TRBV10-3 and TRBJ1-6, with 7 bases aligning to TRBD1. The CDR3 length is 16 residues. V was clipped by 4 bases and J by 14 bases; unmatched bases: 17. In germline, CDR1 is ENHRY, CDR2 SYGVKD.

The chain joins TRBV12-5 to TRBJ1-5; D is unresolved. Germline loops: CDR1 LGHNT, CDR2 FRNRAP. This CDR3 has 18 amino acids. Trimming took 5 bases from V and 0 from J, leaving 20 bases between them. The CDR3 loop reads CASGTLESSAYSNQPQHF. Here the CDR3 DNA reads TGTGCTAGTGGTACCTTAGAATCCTCGGCCTATAGCAATCAGCCCCAGCATTTT. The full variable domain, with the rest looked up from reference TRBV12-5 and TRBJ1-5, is DARVTQTPRHKVTEMGQEVTMRCQPILGHNTVFWYRQTMMQGLELLAYFRNRAPLDDSGMPKDRFSAEMPDATLATLKIQPSEPRDSAVYFCASGTLESSAYSNQPQHFGDGTRLSIL.

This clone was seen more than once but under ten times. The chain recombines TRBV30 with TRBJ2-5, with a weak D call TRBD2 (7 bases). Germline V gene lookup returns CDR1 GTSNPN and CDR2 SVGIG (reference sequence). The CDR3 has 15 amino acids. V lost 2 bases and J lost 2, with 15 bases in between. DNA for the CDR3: TGTGCCTGGAGTAGGGGGGGCAATGGGCAAGAGACCCAGTACTTC. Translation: CAWSRGGNGQETQYF.

CDR3 nucleotide sequence: TGCGCCAGCAGTGAGTCGAGGCTAGCGGGGGGCAATGAGCAGTTCTTC. Encoded protein: CASSESRLAGGNEQFF. The V and J genes are TRBV10-1 and TRBJ2-1; 11 bases map to TRBD2. J gave up 6 bases and V 0 bases, and 4 bases lay outside the gene matches. Germline values: CDR1 WNHNN, CDR2 SYGVQD (reference sequence). The CDR3 is made up of 16 amino acids.

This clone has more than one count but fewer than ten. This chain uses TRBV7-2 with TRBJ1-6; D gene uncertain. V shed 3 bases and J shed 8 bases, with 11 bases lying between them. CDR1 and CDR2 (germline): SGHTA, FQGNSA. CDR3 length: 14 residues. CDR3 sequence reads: CASSFDSAYSPLHF. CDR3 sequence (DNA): TGTGCCAGCAGCTTCGATTCTGCTTATTCACCCCTCCACTTT. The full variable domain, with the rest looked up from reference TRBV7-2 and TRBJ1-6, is GAGVSQSPSNKVTEKGKDVELRCDPISGHTALYWYRQSLGQGLEFLIYFQGNSAPDKSGLPSDRFSAERTGGSVSTLTIQRTQQEDSAVYLCASSFDSAYSPLHFGNGTRLTVT.

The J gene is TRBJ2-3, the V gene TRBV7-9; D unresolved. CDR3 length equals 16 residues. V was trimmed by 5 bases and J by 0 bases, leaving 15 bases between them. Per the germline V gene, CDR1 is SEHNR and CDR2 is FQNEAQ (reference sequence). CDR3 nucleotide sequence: TGTGCCAGCAGCCCCTTTGGGCTAGAGAGCACAGATACGCAGTATTTT. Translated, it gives CASSPFGLESTDTQYF.

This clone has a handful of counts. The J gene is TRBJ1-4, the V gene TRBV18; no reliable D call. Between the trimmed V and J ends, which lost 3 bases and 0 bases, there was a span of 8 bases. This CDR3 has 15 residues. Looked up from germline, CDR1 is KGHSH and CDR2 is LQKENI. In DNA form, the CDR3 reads TGTGCCAGCTCACCCCCGGCTCCAACTAATGAAAAACTGTTTTTT. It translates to CASSPPAPTNEKLFF.

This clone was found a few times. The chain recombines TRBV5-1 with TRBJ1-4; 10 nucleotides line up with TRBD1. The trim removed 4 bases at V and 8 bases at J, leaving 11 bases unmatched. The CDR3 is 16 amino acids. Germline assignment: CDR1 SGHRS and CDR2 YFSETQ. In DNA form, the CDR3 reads TGCGCCAGCAGCATAGGTCCCGGGACAGGGGAGGAAAAACTGTTTTTT. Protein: CASSIGPGTGEEKLFF. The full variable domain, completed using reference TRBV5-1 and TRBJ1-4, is KAGVTQTPRYLIKTRGQQVTLSCSPISGHRSVSWYQQTPGQGLQFLFEYFSETQRNKGNFPGRFSGRQFSNSRSEMNVSTLELGDSALYLCASSIGPGTGEEKLFFGSGTQLSVL.

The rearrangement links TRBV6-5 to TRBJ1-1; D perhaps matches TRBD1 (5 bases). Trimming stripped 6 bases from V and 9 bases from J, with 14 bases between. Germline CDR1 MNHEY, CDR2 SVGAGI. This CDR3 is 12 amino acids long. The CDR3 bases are TGTGCCAGCAGAACCGTCGGGGGGAAAGCTTTCTTT. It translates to CASRTVGGKAFF.